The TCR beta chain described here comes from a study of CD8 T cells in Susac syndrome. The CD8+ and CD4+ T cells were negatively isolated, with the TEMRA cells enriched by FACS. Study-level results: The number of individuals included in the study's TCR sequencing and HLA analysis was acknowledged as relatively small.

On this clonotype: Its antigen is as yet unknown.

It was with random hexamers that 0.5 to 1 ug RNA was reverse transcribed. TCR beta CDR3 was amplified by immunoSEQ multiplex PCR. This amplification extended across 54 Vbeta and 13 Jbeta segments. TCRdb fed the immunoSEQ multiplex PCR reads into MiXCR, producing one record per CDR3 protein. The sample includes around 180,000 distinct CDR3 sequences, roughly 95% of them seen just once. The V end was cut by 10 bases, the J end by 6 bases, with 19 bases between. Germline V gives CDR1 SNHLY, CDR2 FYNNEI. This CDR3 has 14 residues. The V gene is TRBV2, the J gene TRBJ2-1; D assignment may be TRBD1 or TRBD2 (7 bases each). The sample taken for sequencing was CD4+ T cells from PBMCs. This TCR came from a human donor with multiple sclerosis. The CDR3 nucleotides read TGTGCCATGGGGAGGGACAGAACCTCCAATGAGCAGTTCTTC. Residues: CAMGRDRTSNEQFF.